This T cell receptor beta chain was identified in a study of cytomegalovirus exposure and HLA in healthy donors. The PCR had 60 Vbeta and 13 Jbeta primers. The authors' processing: Among the unique TCR beta chains that a later analysis counted, roughly 80 million in all, 10 million to 11 million were shared. Libraries were prepared by immunoSEQ multiplex PCR; TCRdb keeps only in-frame clonotypes and omits some of them. V and J calls and clone size are given by that table; D and trimming were obtained from the DNA. The sample has around 120,000 clones; less than 85% are singletons. Study results and limitations: No immune exposure information besides CMV serostatus was available. Testing in vitro showed three CMV-associated chains specific for CMV antigens.

A note on this clone: Its matching antigen is unknown.

Germline CDR1 and CDR2: GTSNPN and SVGIG (reference sequence). CDR3 length: 13 amino acids. The V and J ends lost 5 bases and 7 bases respectively, with 14 bases between them. This receptor was obtained from a middle-aged woman in good health and CMV-seronegative. Sequencing input: PBMCs. The rearrangement joins TRBV30 to TRBJ1-4; D is perhaps TRBD1 (5 bases). CDR3 loop: CAWSGGVGEKLFF. The CDR3, as DNA: TGTGCCTGGTCCGGGGGGGTAGGTGAAAAACTGTTTTTT. The full variable domain, in which reference TRBV30 and TRBJ1-4 provide the parts outside the CDR3, is SQTIHQWPATLVQPVGSPLSLECTVEGTSNPNLYWYRQAAGRGLQLLFYSVGIGQISSEVPQNLSASRPQDRQFILSSKKLLLSDSGFYLCAWSGGVGEKLFFGSGTQLSVL.